The rows below give T cell receptor beta chains drawn from one sample of a study of Tregs in tolerant kidney transplant recipients. Here immunoSEQ multiplex PCR was the method, and the copy in TCRdb shows in-frame clones only, minus some. The sample lists some 66,000 clones; roughly 92% were seen once. The sample in question was CD8+ T cells from blood, obtained before the transplant. The receptors stem from a human donor who received a combined kidney and bone marrow transplant. Both conserved end residues are part of each CDR3. Fields, in order: V gene, clone size, J gene, D gene, CDR3 DNA, CDR3 protein. The D gene is left open where the match is weak. Only part of the rows carry a size: once, few, many, or a class if the clone is expanded.

v_gene: TRBV7-9
abundance: NA
j_gene: TRBJ2-1
d_gene: NA
CDR3nt: TGTGCCAGCAGCTCGGGACTTTACAATGAGCAGTTCTTC
CDR3aa: CASSSGLYNEQFF

v_gene: TRBV9
abundance: NA
j_gene: TRBJ1-2
d_gene: TRBD1
CDR3nt: TGTGCCAGCAGCGCCCGGACCGGACAGGGTAGCTTTGGGTATGGCTACACCTTC
CDR3aa: CASSARTGQGSFGYGYTF

v_gene: TRBV7-3
abundance: few
j_gene: TRBJ1-1
d_gene: TRBD1
CDR3nt: TGTGCCAGCAGCACCACAGGGGGCGCAGGCACTGAAGCTTTCTTT
CDR3aa: CASSTTGGAGTEAFF

v_gene: TRBV4-1
abundance: NA
j_gene: TRBJ2-5
d_gene: NA
CDR3nt: TGCGCCAGCAGCCCCCGCAACGGAGAGACCCAGTACTTC
CDR3aa: CASSPRNGETQYF

v_gene: TRBV14
abundance: NA
j_gene: TRBJ2-7
d_gene: NA
CDR3nt: TGTGCCAGCAGCCCAACTGGGCCCTACGAGCAGTACTTC
CDR3aa: CASSPTGPYEQYF

v_gene: TRBV2
abundance: NA
j_gene: TRBJ2-1
d_gene: NA
CDR3nt: TGTGCCAGCAGTGAACGGTACAATGAGCAGTTCTTC
CDR3aa: CASSERYNEQFF

v_gene: TRBV9
abundance: NA
j_gene: TRBJ2-1
d_gene: NA
CDR3nt: TGTGCCAGCAGCCCCCATGGCTCTCCACCTTACAATGAGCAGTTCTTC
CDR3aa: CASSPHGSPPYNEQFF

v_gene: TRBV15
abundance: once
j_gene: TRBJ1-4
d_gene: TRBD1
CDR3nt: TGTGCCACCAGCACCCACTCCCAACAGGGGGCAAGGGAAAAACTGTTTTTT
CDR3aa: CATSTHSQQGAREKLFF

v_gene: TRBV28
abundance: NA
j_gene: TRBJ2-3
d_gene: TRBD2
CDR3nt: TGTGCCAGCAGCTCGGGGGAGGGGATCACAGATACGCAGTATTTT
CDR3aa: CASSSGEGITDTQYF

v_gene: TRBV7-8
abundance: NA
j_gene: TRBJ2-1
d_gene: TRBD2
CDR3nt: TGTGCCGGGACTAGCGGCAATGAGCAGTTCTTC
CDR3aa: CAGTSGNEQFF

v_gene: TRBV5-5
abundance: NA
j_gene: TRBJ2-7
d_gene: NA
CDR3nt: TGTGCCAGCAGGGTCGGGAGCGAGCAGTACTTC
CDR3aa: CASRVGSEQYF

v_gene: TRBV5-4
abundance: NA
j_gene: TRBJ1-5
d_gene: NA
CDR3nt: TGTGCCAGCAGTCAGGGACTCAATCAGCCCCAGCATTTT
CDR3aa: CASSQGLNQPQHF

v_gene: TRBV7-6
abundance: NA
j_gene: TRBJ2-7
d_gene: NA
CDR3nt: TGTGCCAGCAGCTTAGGAGGGGGCTACGAGCAGTACTTC
CDR3aa: CASSLGGGYEQYF

v_gene: TRBV11-2
abundance: NA
j_gene: TRBJ2-1
d_gene: TRBD1
CDR3nt: TGTGCCAGCAGCTTAGAGACAGGGGGACATGAGCAGTTCTTC
CDR3aa: CASSLETGGHEQFF

v_gene: TRBV7-9
abundance: NA
j_gene: TRBJ2-2
d_gene: NA
CDR3nt: TGTGCCAGCAGCTTACCTGTCGGGGAGCTGTTTTTT
CDR3aa: CASSLPVGELFF

v_gene: TRBV7-6
abundance: NA
j_gene: TRBJ2-7
d_gene: TRBD2
CDR3nt: TGTGCCAGCAGCTTGAGCGGGAACTACGAGCAGTACTTC
CDR3aa: CASSLSGNYEQYF

v_gene: TRBV19
abundance: NA
j_gene: TRBJ1-1
d_gene: NA
CDR3nt: TGTGCCAGTAGTACTCAATATCGACAGGAGGAAAACGCTTTCTTT
CDR3aa: CASSTQYRQEENAFF

v_gene: TRBV5-8
abundance: NA
j_gene: TRBJ2-7
d_gene: TRBD2
CDR3nt: TGTGCCAGCAGCCCCCTTGGAGGACTAGCGGCCTACGAGCAGTACTTC
CDR3aa: CASSPLGGLAAYEQYF

v_gene: TRBV19
abundance: NA
j_gene: TRBJ2-5
d_gene: NA
CDR3nt: TGTGCCAGTAGTATTTACTCCTCGGAGACCCAGTACTTC
CDR3aa: CASSIYSSETQYF

v_gene: TRBV11-3
abundance: NA
j_gene: TRBJ2-7
d_gene: NA
CDR3nt: TGTGCCAGCAGCTTAGCCGGGAGCTCCTACGAGCAGTACTTC
CDR3aa: CASSLAGSSYEQYF

v_gene: TRBV15
abundance: NA
j_gene: TRBJ2-2
d_gene: NA
CDR3nt: TGTGCCACCAGCAGAGAACCCAGGGAGGAACGGTGGCCTACCACCGGGGAGCTGTTTTTT
CDR3aa: CATSREPREERWPTTGELFF

v_gene: TRBV27
abundance: NA
j_gene: TRBJ2-7
d_gene: NA
CDR3nt: TGTGCCAGCAGAACACACCTCTCCTACGAGCAGTACTTC
CDR3aa: CASRTHLSYEQYF

v_gene: TRBV5-8
abundance: NA
j_gene: TRBJ2-5
d_gene: NA
CDR3nt: TGTGCCAGCAGCTCGACTGATCCAGAGACCCAGTACTTC
CDR3aa: CASSSTDPETQYF